The 30 T cell receptor beta chains given below trace back to one sample, sequenced in a study of control samples from healthy donors and cancer patients. Clones were sequenced by immunoSEQ multiplex PCR, and TCRdb holds only the in-frame ones, with some missing. The sample consists of 390,000 or so clones, 90% of them appearing once. The specimen sequenced was PBMCs. These receptors were collected from a man aged 40-49 years with head and neck cancer.

The genes are TRBV7-9 and TRBJ1-4; the match to TRBD1 covers 8 bases. With 6 bases clipped from V and 6 bases from J, the junction kept 3 bases outside the gene matches. The length of the CDR3 is 13 residues. Germline values: CDR1 SEHNR, CDR2 FQNEAQ (reference sequence). The CDR3 nucleotides are TGTGCCAGCAGGGACAGGGCGGATGAAAAACTGTTTTTT. Its protein is CASRDRADEKLFF.

This chain connects TRBV7-8 to TRBJ1-1; D call uncertain. Germline V gene sequence: CDR1 SGHVS, CDR2 FQNEAQ. This CDR3 is 16 amino acids long. Trimming removed 5 bases from V and 1 base from J, with 17 bases in between. The CDR3 sequence: CASSPRGGGRNTEAFF. The CDR3 DNA is TGTGCCAGCAGCCCCAGAGGCGGCGGGAGGAACACTGAAGCTTTCTTT.

The table lists this clone with a count of one. The CDR3 DNA reads TGTGCCAGCAGCCAACTAGTCTCTGGAAACACCATATATTTT. Translated, it gives CASSQLVSGNTIYF. The chain combines TRBV4-2 with TRBJ1-3, with D unclear. The germline CDR1 and CDR2 sequences are LGHNA and YNFKEQ. The CDR3 is 14 amino acids. With 2 bases removed from V and 0 bases from J, the gap between germline ends came to 5 bases.

The V and J genes are TRBV12-5 and TRBJ2-3; D unclear. This CDR3 has 13 residues. Trimming shortened V by 2 bases and J by 2 bases, and 5 bases separated the two germline ends. Per the germline V gene, CDR1 is LGHNT and CDR2 is FRNRAP. The CDR3 loop is CASGLLNTDTQYF. The CDR3 DNA reads TGTGCTAGTGGTTTGCTAAACACAGATACGCAGTATTTT.

The V gene is TRBV9, the J gene TRBJ2-1; TRBD1 matches 10 bases. Trimming took 4 bases from V and 9 from J; bases not matched to a gene: 7. Germline V lookup: CDR1 SGDLS, CDR2 YYNGEE. CDR3 length: 14 residues. In DNA form, the CDR3 reads TGTGCCAGCAGCCCCCAGACAGGGGGCTTTGAGCAGTTCTTC. It translates to CASSPQTGGFEQFF. Using reference TRBV9 and TRBJ2-1 for the parts outside the CDR3, the full variable domain is DSGVTQTPKHLITATGQRVTLRCSPRSGDLSVYWYQQSLDQGLQFLIQYYNGEERAKGNILERFSAQQFPDLHSELNLSSLELGDSALYFCASSPQTGGFEQFFGPGTRLTVL.

The V gene is TRBV3-1 (or the pseudogene TRBV3-2), the J gene TRBJ2-3; 10 bases are shared with TRBD1. This CDR3 contains 15 residues. Germline V gives CDR1 LGHDT, CDR2 YNNKEL (reference sequence). Germline trimming cut 3 bases from V and 6 bases from J; bases unmatched to any gene: 6. CDR3 nucleotides: TGTGCCAGCAGCCAGGACAGGGGGTTATTTGATACGCAGTATTTT. Translated, it gives CASSQDRGLFDTQYF.

V usage is TRBV11-1 and J usage is TRBJ1-2; no firm D call. This CDR3 has 15 amino acids. Trimming took off 7 bases at V and 6 bases at J, with 21 bases between the two ends. The V gene's germline CDR1 is SGHAT and CDR2 FQDESV (reference sequence). This chain's CDR3 is CASNPTWVGVNGYTF. The CDR3 DNA is TGTGCCAGCAACCCCACCTGGGTCGGGGTAAATGGCTACACCTTC.

The chain combines TRBV18 with TRBJ1-1; D may be TRBD1 (6 bases). This CDR3 is built from 15 residues. V was shortened by 4 bases and J by 3 bases, with 15 bases between the two germline ends. Germline lookup yields CDR1 KGHSH and CDR2 LQKENI. DNA of the CDR3: TGTGCCAGCTCACTACGGGTCTCAGGGGACACTGAAGCTTTCTTT. It encodes CASSLRVSGDTEAFF.

The V gene is TRBV19, the J gene TRBJ2-3; maybe TRBD2 (6 bases). The CDR3 loop spans 14 amino acids. The germline CDR1 and CDR2 sequences are LNHDA and SQIVND (reference sequence). V lost 7 bases, J lost 5 bases, and 16 bases lay in between. This CDR3 reads CASTGPSGVDTQYF. CDR3 nucleotides: TGTGCCAGTACCGGGCCGTCGGGGGTAGATACGCAGTATTTT.

About this clone: Sequence at one end of the junction differs from germline and may be a read error. The chain links TRBV7-9 to TRBJ1-6; no firm D call. CDR1 is SEHNR, CDR2 FQNEAQ, per germline (reference sequence). The CDR3 is 14 amino acids. The CDR3 loop reads CASSLEPPTSTLHF. The CDR3 DNA is TGTGCCAGCAGCTTGGAACCGCCGACTTCAACCCTCCACTTT. Full variable domain (rest looked up from reference TRBV7-9 and TRBJ1-6): DTGVSQNPRHKITKRGQNVTFRCDPISEHNRLYWYRQTLGQGPEFLTYFQNEAQLEKSRLLSDRFSAERPKGSFSTLEIQRTEQGDSAMYLCASSLEPPTSTLHFGNGTRLTVT.

The chain is built from TRBV30 and TRBJ2-6; unclear D gene. Trimming cost V 2 bases and J 0 bases, with 8 bases left between them. The V gene's germline CDR1 is GTSNPN and CDR2 SVGIG (reference sequence). The CDR3 consists of 15 residues. CDR3 amino acids: CAWSWDPSGANVLTF. DNA of the CDR3: TGTGCCTGGAGTTGGGATCCCTCTGGGGCCAACGTCCTGACTTTC.

V gene TRBV10-3 combines with J gene TRBJ2-2, with D tentatively TRBD1 (5 bases). Trimming left V 0 bases short and J 4 bases short, with 15 bases between. CDR3 length equals 17 residues. Per the germline V gene, CDR1 is ENHRY and CDR2 is SYGVKD. The CDR3, as DNA: TGTGCCATCAGTGAGTCGATCGGAGCGCAGGGCACCGGGGAGCTGTTTTTT. Translating it yields CAISESIGAQGTGELFF.

The chain joins TRBV19 to TRBJ2-6; D is perhaps TRBD2 (6 bases). This CDR3 comprises 18 residues. Germline assignment: CDR1 LNHDA and CDR2 SQIVND (reference sequence). Trimming cost V 3 bases and J 0 bases, with 15 bases left between them. For the CDR3, the DNA is TGTGCCAGTAGTATGGCTGGGCGGGATAGCTCTGGGGCCAACGTCCTGACTTTC. It specifies CASSMAGRDSSGANVLTF.

This chain links TRBV28 with TRBJ2-7, with no clear D. CDR3 length: 12 amino acids. V lost 6 bases, J lost 9 bases, and 15 bases lay in between. The germline gives CDR1 MDHEN, CDR2 SYDVKM. CDR3 residues: CASSSGLLGQYF. In DNA, the CDR3 is TGTGCCAGCAGCTCGGGCTTACTGGGGCAGTACTTC.

This clone was detected a few times. The chain links TRBV15 to TRBJ2-1; D uncertain. The V gene's germline CDR1 is LNHNV and CDR2 YYDKDF (reference sequence). Trimming stripped 0 bases from V and 6 bases from J, with 12 bases between. The CDR3 length is 15 residues. CDR3 bases: TGTGCCACCAGCAGAGATCCCGTGGCCCGCAATGAGCAGTTCTTC. Protein product: CATSRDPVARNEQFF.

In its sample, this clone was seen a few times. The genes are TRBV24-1 and TRBJ2-3, with D perhaps matching TRBD2 (5 bases). This CDR3 has 15 residues. Germline CDR1 is KGHDR and CDR2 is SFDVKD. V gave up 7 bases and J gave up 1 base, with 14 bases separating them. The CDR3 loop reads CATRGSLAGTDTQYF. CDR3 bases: TGTGCCACCAGAGGGAGTCTGGCGGGCACAGATACGCAGTATTTT.

The CDR3 nucleotides read TGTGCCAGCAGTTTAAATAGCGGGAGCGGCTACAATGAGCAGTTCTTC. Translating gives CASSLNSGSGYNEQFF. This chain joins TRBV27 and TRBJ2-1; 9 nucleotides match TRBD2. The CDR3 contains 16 residues. The trim removed 2 bases at V and 3 bases at J, leaving 5 bases unmatched. The germline V gene encodes CDR1 MNHEY and CDR2 SMNVEV (reference sequence).

V usage is TRBV10-3 and J usage is TRBJ2-7; D gene ambiguous. The CDR3 is 17 residues long. The germline V gene encodes CDR1 ENHRY and CDR2 SYGVKD. V was trimmed by 2 bases and J by 3 bases, leaving 20 bases between them. CDR3: CAISEAGPVAKGYEQYF. CDR3 nucleotides: TGTGCCATCAGTGAGGCCGGACCTGTCGCCAAGGGCTACGAGCAGTACTTC.

The genes are TRBV27 and TRBJ2-1, with D perhaps matching TRBD2 (5 bases). Trimming removed 3 bases at V and 0 bases at J, with 9 bases between. CDR1 and CDR2 from the germline V gene are MNHEY and SMNVEV (reference sequence). CDR3 length: 15 residues. DNA of the CDR3: TGTGCCAGCAGTTTGAGGGTGAGCTCCTACAATGAGCAGTTCTTC. It codes for CASSLRVSSYNEQFF.

By sample share, this clone is medium-sized. V gene TRBV7-9 combines with J gene TRBJ1-4, with a tentative D call TRBD1 (6 bases). Germline assignment: CDR1 SEHNR and CDR2 FQNEAQ (reference sequence). V was pared by 5 bases and J by 8 bases, with 15 bases between. CDR3 size: 14 residues. The CDR3 protein is CASSTQRTDEKLFF. CDR3 coding DNA: TGTGCCAGCAGCACTCAGAGGACAGACGAAAAACTGTTTTTT.

This clone was seen once. The V gene is TRBV19, the J gene TRBJ1-6, with a tentative D call TRBD1 (6 bases). The CDR3 is 14 residues long. V was clipped by 7 bases and J by 6 bases, with 13 bases between them. Per germline, CDR1 LNHDA and CDR2 SQIVND (reference sequence). CDR3 in DNA: TGTGCCAGTAAGCAGGGGCCGATTAATTCACCCCTCCACTTT. This gives the protein CASKQGPINSPLHF. The variable domain in full, with the rest retrieved from reference TRBV19 and TRBJ1-6, is DGGITQSPKYLFRKEGQNVTLSCEQNLNHDAMYWYRQDPGQGLRLIYYSQIVNDFQKGDIAEGYSVSREKKESFPLTVTSAQKNPTAFYLCASKQGPINSPLHFGNGTRLTVT.

The chain combines TRBV7-3 with TRBJ2-7, with TRBD1 matching 7 bases. V lost 0 bases to trimming and J lost 2 bases; unmatched junction nucleotides: 1. The germline CDR1 and CDR2 sequences are SGHTA and FQGTGA. CDR3 size: 14 residues. This chain's CDR3 is CASSLTGTAYEQYF. CDR3 coding DNA: TGTGCCAGCAGCTTAACCGGGACAGCCTACGAGCAGTACTTC.

The chain combines TRBV5-4 with TRBJ2-7; D is uncertain. Germline values: CDR1 SGHNT, CDR2 YYREEE (reference sequence). The CDR3 runs 11 residues. Deletions cut 6 bases from V and 6 bases from J, with 10 bases between. The CDR3 is CASTPFREQYF. The DNA of the CDR3 is TGTGCCAGCACCCCCTTTCGCGAGCAGTACTTC. Filled out from reference TRBV5-4 and TRBJ2-7, the complete variable domain reads ETGVTQSPTHLIKTRGQQVTLRCSSQSGHNTVSWYQQALGQGPQFIFQYYREEENGRGNFPPRFSGLQFPNYSSELNVNALELDDSALYLCASTPFREQYFGPGTRLTVT.

With regard to this clone: Its ends do not fully match the called genes, so a read error is possible. The V call is TRBV4-1, the J call TRBJ1-6, with D perhaps TRBD1 (6 bases). The CDR3 covers 15 residues. Germline CDR1 and CDR2: MGHRA and YSYEKL. CDR3 amino acids: CASSQVGGSSGQLLF. Written as DNA, the CDR3 is TGCGCCAGCAGCCAAGTTGGTGGTTCCAGTGGACAGCTCCTCTTT.

CDR3 protein: CASNPTTGVGTEAFF. The CDR3 DNA sequence: TGTGCCAGCAACCCGACGACAGGGGTGGGCACTGAAGCTTTCTTT. The chain has TRBV28 and TRBJ1-1; 8 nucleotides match TRBD1. This CDR3 is 15 amino acids long. The germline V gene encodes CDR1 MDHEN and CDR2 SYDVKM. Trimming at V came to 7 bases and at J to 4 bases, leaving 11 bases not matched to a gene.

The chain links TRBV20-1 to TRBJ2-7; TRBD1 matches 11 bases. CDR1 is DFQATT, CDR2 SNEGSKA, per germline (reference sequence). This CDR3 region has 11 residues. CDR3 coding DNA: TGCGGGGACAGGGGGAGGCACGAGCAGTACTTC. Protein sequence: CGDRGRHEQYF.

The chain recombines TRBV18 with TRBJ1-6; D perhaps matches TRBD1 (5 bases). CDR1 and CDR2 from the germline V gene are KGHSH and LQKENI. Trimming cost V 3 bases and J 9 bases, with 15 bases left between them. The CDR3 sequence is 15 residues long. The CDR3 DNA follows: TGTGCCAGCTCACCGGACCTGGCGGGGGTTTCACCCCTCCACTTT. It specifies CASSPDLAGVSPLHF.

This chain uses TRBV30 with TRBJ2-1, with D unresolved. Per germline, CDR1 GTSNPN and CDR2 SVGIG (reference sequence). Trimming took 0 bases from V and 6 from J, leaving 3 bases between them. This CDR3 region has 11 residues. The CDR3 is CAWSVVNEQFF. The CDR3 DNA reads TGTGCCTGGAGTGTAGTCAATGAGCAGTTCTTC. Using reference TRBV30 and TRBJ2-1 for the parts outside the CDR3, the full variable domain is SQTIHQWPATLVQPVGSPLSLECTVEGTSNPNLYWYRQAAGRGLQLLFYSVGIGQISSEVPQNLSASRPQDRQFILSSKKLLLSDSGFYLCAWSVVNEQFFGPGTRLTVL.

This clone was observed once. V usage is TRBV27 and J usage is TRBJ1-2; D remains ambiguous. The CDR3 sequence is 15 residues long. V was cut by 2 bases and J by 4 bases, with 14 bases left in between. Germline V gives CDR1 MNHEY, CDR2 SMNVEV (reference sequence). CDR3 bases: TGTGCCAGCAGTTTAGGGCAGGCCGGCCTCTATGGCTACACCTTC. Translated, it gives CASSLGQAGLYGYTF.

This chain connects TRBV19 to TRBJ1-2, with D possibly being TRBD1 (6 bases). The CDR3 consists of 13 residues. With 5 bases removed from V and 8 bases from J, the gap between germline ends came to 15 bases. CDR1 is LNHDA and CDR2 is SQIVND in the germline V gene (reference sequence). The CDR3, as DNA: TGTGCCAGTAGTGTCGAGGACAGCCGAGGCTACACCTTC. It codes for CASSVEDSRGYTF.